The 8 T cell receptor beta chains below all came from one sample that was sequenced in a study of breast tumors, draining lymph nodes, adjacent tissues. TCRdb called the multiplex PCR reads again in MiXCR, with one record for every CDR3 protein. The sample has tens of thousands of distinct CDR3 sequences, more than 25% seen once. Breast cancer patients provided tissue from their axillary draining lymph nodes. Sequenced input: axillary lymph node tissue. The source is a female donor with breast cancer. Some clones in this sample may be carry-over from other donors' samples.

Many counts were recorded for this clonotype. A read error may account for a junction end that differs from germline. The rearrangement joins TRBV24-1 to TRBJ2-1; no clear D gene. Germline-derived CDR1 and CDR2 are KGHDR and SFDVKD. CDR3 length equals 11 residues. CDR3 DNA sequence: TGTGTCACCAGCCAGTTTAATGAGCAGTTCTTC. Its translation: CVTSQFNEQFF.

This chain links TRBV7-8 with TRBJ2-7; 8 bases map to TRBD1. V lost 5 bases and J lost 1; bases outside the gene matches: 4. This CDR3 region has 14 residues. Germline lookup yields CDR1 SGHVS and CDR2 FQNEAQ. CDR3 DNA: TGTGCCAGCAGCGAGGACAGGGCTTCCTACGAGCAGTACTTC. It is translated as CASSEDRASYEQYF.

This clonotype was found many times. The rearrangement links TRBV27 to TRBJ2-1, with D possibly matching TRBD2 (5 bases). The CDR3 loop spans 15 amino acids. The V gene's germline CDR1 is MNHEY and CDR2 SMNVEV (reference sequence). V was cut by 6 bases and J by 0 bases, with 12 bases left in between. The CDR3 is CASRDGLSSYNEQFF. The CDR3 bases are TGTGCCAGCAGGGACGGACTGAGCTCCTACAATGAGCAGTTCTTC.

This clonotype was counted ten times or more. The V and J genes are TRBV9 and TRBJ2-5; D is ambiguous. Germline values: CDR1 SGDLS, CDR2 YYNGEE. CDR3 length equals 12 residues. Trimming shortened V by 0 bases and J by 4 bases, and 4 bases separated the two germline ends. The CDR3 coding sequence is TGTGCCAGCAGCGTAGTTCTAGAGACCCAGTACTTC. It encodes CASSVVLETQYF.

This clonotype was detected a few times. This may be a read error: a much more frequent sequence differs by one nucleotide. The DNA of the CDR3 is TGTGCCAGCAGCTTACCCGGGGACAGGGTCGATGAGCAGTTCTTC. Amino acid sequence: CASSLPGDRVDEQFF. The rearrangement uses TRBV13 and TRBJ2-1; 9 bases match TRBD1. Germline CDR1 is PRHDT and CDR2 is FYEKMQ (reference sequence). Trimming cost V 2 bases and J 8 bases; bases outside gene matches: 7. This CDR3 region has 15 residues. Supplemented by reference TRBV13 and TRBJ2-1, the full variable domain reads AAGVIQSPRHLIKEKRETATLKCYPIPRHDTVYWYQQGPGQDPQFLISFYEKMQSDKGSIPDRFSAQQFSDYHSELNMSSLELGDSALYFCASSLPGDRVDEQFFGPGTRLTVL.

This clonotype was counted many times. The chain has TRBV5-4 and TRBJ2-5; maybe TRBD2 (7 bases). Germline V gene sequence: CDR1 SGHNT, CDR2 YYREEE (reference sequence). CDR3 length equals 16 residues. V lost 4 bases to trimming and J lost 4 bases, with 20 bases between them. The CDR3: CASSPVVGRGGETQYF. Here the CDR3 DNA reads TGTGCCAGCAGCCCAGTTGTGGGAAGGGGGGGAGAGACCCAGTACTTC. Full variable domain (rest looked up from reference TRBV5-4 and TRBJ2-5): ETGVTQSPTHLIKTRGQQVTLRCSSQSGHNTVSWYQQALGQGPQFIFQYYREEENGRGNFPPRFSGLQFPNYSSELNVNALELDDSALYLCASSPVVGRGGETQYFGPGTRLLVL.

DNA of the CDR3: TGTGCCAGCAGCGCGGGACAGGGGTGGACAAATGAAAAACTGTTTTTT. Amino acids: CASSAGQGWTNEKLFF. This chain uses TRBV5-8 with TRBJ1-4; TRBD1 matches at 10 bases. The CDR3 has 16 amino acids. V dropped 4 bases and J dropped 5; count of bases not matched to a gene: 8. The germline V gene encodes CDR1 SGHTS and CDR2 YDEGEE.

The chain uses TRBV28 and TRBJ2-1; D gene ambiguous. Per germline, CDR1 MDHEN and CDR2 SYDVKM. Trimming removed 2 bases at V and 9 bases at J, with 11 bases between. The CDR3 spans 13 residues. CDR3 nucleotide sequence: TGTGCCAGCAGTTTAGGGTCCTACGGTGAGCAGTTCTTC. This encodes CASSLGSYGEQFF.